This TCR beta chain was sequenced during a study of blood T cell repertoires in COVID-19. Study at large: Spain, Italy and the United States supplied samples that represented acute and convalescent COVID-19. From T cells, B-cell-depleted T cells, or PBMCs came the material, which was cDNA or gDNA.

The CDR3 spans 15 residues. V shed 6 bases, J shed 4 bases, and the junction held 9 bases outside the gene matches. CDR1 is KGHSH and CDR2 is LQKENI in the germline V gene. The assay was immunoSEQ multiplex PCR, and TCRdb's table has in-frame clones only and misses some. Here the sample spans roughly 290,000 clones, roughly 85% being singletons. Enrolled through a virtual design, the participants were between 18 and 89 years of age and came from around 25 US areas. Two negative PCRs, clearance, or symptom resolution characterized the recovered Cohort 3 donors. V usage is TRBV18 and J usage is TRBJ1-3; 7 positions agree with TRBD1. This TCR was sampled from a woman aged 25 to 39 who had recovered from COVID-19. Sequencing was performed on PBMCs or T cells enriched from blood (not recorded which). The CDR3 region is CASSRDSIVGNTIYF. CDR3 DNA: TGTGCCAGCTCGCGGGACAGTATCGTAGGAAACACCATATATTTT.